This TCR beta chain was sequenced for a study of CD8+ T cells in alopecia areata. cDNA reverse transcribed from extracted RNA served as the sequencing template. Sequenced by immunoSEQ multiplex PCR; TCRdb stores in-frame clones only, minus some. The sample consists of 80,000 to 100,000 clones, roughly two fifths of them appearing once. CD4+ and CD8+ T cells were sorted from PBMCs stained for CD3, CD4 and CD8. Trimming removed 0 bases from V and 1 base from J, with 11 bases in between. The CDR3 is made up of 16 amino acids. Looked up from germline, CDR1 is LGHNT and CDR2 is FRNRAP. This clone was seen only a few times.

The TCR sequence derives from a human donor with alopecia areata. Sequences were obtained from CD4+ T cells sorted from blood. The gene calls are TRBV12-5 and TRBJ2-3, with D perhaps being TRBD1 or TRBD2 (7 bases each). In nucleotides, the CDR3 is TGTGCTAGTGGTTTGGTAGCAGGGGGGGGCACAGATACGCAGTATTTT. It specifies CASGLVAGGGTDTQYF. The whole variable domain, remainder taken from reference TRBV12-5 and TRBJ2-3, is DARVTQTPRHKVTEMGQEVTMRCQPILGHNTVFWYRQTMMQGLELLAYFRNRAPLDDSGMPKDRFSAEMPDATLATLKIQPSEPRDSAVYFCASGLVAGGGTDTQYFGPGTRLTVL.